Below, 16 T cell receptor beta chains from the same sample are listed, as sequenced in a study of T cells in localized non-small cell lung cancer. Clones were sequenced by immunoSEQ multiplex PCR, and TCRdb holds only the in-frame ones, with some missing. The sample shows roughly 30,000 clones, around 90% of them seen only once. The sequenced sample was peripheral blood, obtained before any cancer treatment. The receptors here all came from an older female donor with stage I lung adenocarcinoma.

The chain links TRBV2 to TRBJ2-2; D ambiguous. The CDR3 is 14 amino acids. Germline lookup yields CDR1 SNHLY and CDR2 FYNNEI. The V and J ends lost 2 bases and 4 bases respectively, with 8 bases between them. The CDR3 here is CASSENGFTGELFF. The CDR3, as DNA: TGTGCCAGCAGTGAAAACGGGTTCACCGGGGAGCTGTTTTTT.

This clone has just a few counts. The CDR3 here is CASSLSDGSYEQYF. CDR3 nucleotides: TGTGCCAGCTCACTTTCGGACGGTTCCTACGAGCAGTACTTC. V gene TRBV18 combines with J gene TRBJ2-7, with D unresolved. This CDR3 region has 14 residues. Germline V lookup: CDR1 KGHSH, CDR2 LQKENI. Trimming took off 4 bases at V and 1 base at J, with 11 bases between the two ends.

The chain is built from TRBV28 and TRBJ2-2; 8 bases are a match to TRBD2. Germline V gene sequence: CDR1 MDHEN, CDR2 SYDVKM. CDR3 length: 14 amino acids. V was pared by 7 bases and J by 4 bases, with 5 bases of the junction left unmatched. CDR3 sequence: CASTVAGSTGELFF. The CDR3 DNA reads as TGTGCCAGCACCGTAGCGGGAAGCACCGGGGAGCTGTTTTTT.

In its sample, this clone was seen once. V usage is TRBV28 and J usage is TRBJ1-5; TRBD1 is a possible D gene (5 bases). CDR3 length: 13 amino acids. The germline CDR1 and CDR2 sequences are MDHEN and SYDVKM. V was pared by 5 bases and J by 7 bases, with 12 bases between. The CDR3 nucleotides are TGTGCCAGCAGTAGAGGGGATAGACAGCCCCAGCATTTT. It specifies CASSRGDRQPQHF.

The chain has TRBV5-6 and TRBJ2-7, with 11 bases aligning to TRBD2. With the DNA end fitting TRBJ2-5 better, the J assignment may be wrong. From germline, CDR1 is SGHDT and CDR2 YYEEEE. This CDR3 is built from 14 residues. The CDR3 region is CASSLQGTSGTQYF. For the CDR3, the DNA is TGTGCCAGCAGCTTGCAGGGGACTAGCGGGACCCAGTACTTC.

The chain's CDR3 is CASSQVAGRYNEQFF. The CDR3 DNA sequence: TGCGCCAGCAGCCAAGTTGCCGGGAGATACAATGAGCAGTTCTTC. The gene calls are TRBV4-3 and TRBJ2-1; TRBD2 is a possible D gene (6 bases). Germline V gene lookup returns CDR1 LGHNA and CDR2 YSLEER. Trimming removed 1 base from V and 4 bases from J, with 11 bases in between. The CDR3 loop spans 15 amino acids.

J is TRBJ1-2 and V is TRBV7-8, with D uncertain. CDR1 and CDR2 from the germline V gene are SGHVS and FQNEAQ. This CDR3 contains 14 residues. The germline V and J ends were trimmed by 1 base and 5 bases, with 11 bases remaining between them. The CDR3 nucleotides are TGTGCCAGCAGCTTAGGAGGGTTAGGATATGGCTACACCTTC. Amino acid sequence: CASSLGGLGYGYTF.

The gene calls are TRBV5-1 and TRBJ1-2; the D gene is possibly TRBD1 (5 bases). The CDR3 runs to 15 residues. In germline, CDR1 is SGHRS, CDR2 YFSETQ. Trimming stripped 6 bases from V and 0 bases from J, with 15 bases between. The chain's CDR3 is CASNLRPTANYGYTF. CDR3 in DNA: TGCGCCAGCAACTTAAGACCGACAGCTAACTATGGCTACACCTTC.

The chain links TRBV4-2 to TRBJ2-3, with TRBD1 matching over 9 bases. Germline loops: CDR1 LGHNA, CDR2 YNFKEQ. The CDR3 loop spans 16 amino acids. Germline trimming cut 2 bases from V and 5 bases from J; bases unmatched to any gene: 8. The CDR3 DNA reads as TGTGCCAGCAGCCAAAGGGGGGACAGGGCTTTAGATACGCAGTATTTT. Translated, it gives CASSQRGDRALDTQYF.

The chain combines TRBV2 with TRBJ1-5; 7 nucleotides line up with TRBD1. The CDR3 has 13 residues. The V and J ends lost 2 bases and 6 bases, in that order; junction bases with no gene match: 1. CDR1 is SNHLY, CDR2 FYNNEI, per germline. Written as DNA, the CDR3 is TGTGCCAGCAGTGAACAGGGGGGTCAGCCCCAGCATTTT. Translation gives CASSEQGGQPQHF.

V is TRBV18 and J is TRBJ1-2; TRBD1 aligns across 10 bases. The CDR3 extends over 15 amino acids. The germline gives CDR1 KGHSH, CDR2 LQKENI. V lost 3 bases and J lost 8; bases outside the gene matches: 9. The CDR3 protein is CASSPGTGEDGGYTF. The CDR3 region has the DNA TGTGCCAGCTCACCTGGGACAGGGGAAGATGGGGGCTACACCTTC.

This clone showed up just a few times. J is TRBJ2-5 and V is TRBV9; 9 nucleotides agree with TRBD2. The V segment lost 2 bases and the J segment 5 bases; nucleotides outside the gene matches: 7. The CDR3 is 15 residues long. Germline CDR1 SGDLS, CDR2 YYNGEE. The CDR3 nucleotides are TGTGCCAGCAGCGTTAGCGGGAGCAGTGGGGAGACCCAGTACTTC. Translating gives CASSVSGSSGETQYF.

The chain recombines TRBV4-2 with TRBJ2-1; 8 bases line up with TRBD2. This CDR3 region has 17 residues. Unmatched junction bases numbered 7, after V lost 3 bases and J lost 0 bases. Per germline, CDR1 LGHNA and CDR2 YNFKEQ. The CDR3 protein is CASSQALAGSSYNEQFF. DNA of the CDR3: TGTGCCAGCAGCCAGGCTTTAGCGGGGAGCTCCTACAATGAGCAGTTCTTC.

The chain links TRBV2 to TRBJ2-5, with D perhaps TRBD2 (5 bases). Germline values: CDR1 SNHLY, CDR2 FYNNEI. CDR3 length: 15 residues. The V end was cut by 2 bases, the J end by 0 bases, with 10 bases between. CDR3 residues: CASSEPGSYQETQYF. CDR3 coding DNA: TGTGCCAGCAGTGAACCGGGGTCCTACCAAGAGACCCAGTACTTC.

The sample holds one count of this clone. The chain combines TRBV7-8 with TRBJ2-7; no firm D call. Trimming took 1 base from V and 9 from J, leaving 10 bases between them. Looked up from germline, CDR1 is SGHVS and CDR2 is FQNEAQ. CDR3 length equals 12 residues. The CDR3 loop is CASSLVDGTQYF. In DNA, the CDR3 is TGTGCCAGCAGCTTAGTTGACGGAACGCAGTACTTC.

CDR3 loop: CASSGQGLEGQPQHF. The CDR3, as DNA: TGTGCCAGCAGTGGACAGGGGTTGGAAGGTCAGCCCCAGCATTTT. The chain uses TRBV2 and TRBJ1-5; TRBD1 matches at 8 bases. Germline trimming cut 4 bases from V and 6 bases from J; bases unmatched to any gene: 8. CDR3 size: 15 residues. Germline lookup yields CDR1 SNHLY and CDR2 FYNNEI.